This T cell receptor beta chain was sequenced for a study of cytomegalovirus exposure and HLA in healthy donors. Study results and caveats: Across HLA loci, a later analysis found differing TCR association rates, with DRB1 most and HLA-C fewest. Three chains linked to CMV were shown in vitro to be specific for CMV antigens. The analysis excluded some indistinguishable V segments, including TRBV6-2 and TRBV6-3.

A multiplex PCR was run with 60 Vbeta primers and 13 Jbeta primers. Generated by immunoSEQ multiplex PCR, the TCRdb table keeps only in-frame clones and is missing some. The table lists over 100,000 clones, approximately 70% of them singletons. Remarks on this clone: Its antigen remains unidentified.

The CDR3 loop spans 18 amino acids. Sample: PBMCs. The chain has TRBV1 and TRBJ1-6. TRBV1 is termed a pseudogene. This receptor was taken from a man under 40 in good health and CMV-seropositive. The CDR3, as DNA: TGCACCAGCAGCCAAGACTTGTGTTCGGGGGTAGGCAATTCACCCCTCCACTTT. It yields the protein CTSSQDLCSGVGNSPLHF.